Here is one T cell receptor beta chain with its context. Its antigen is unknown. This specimen belongs to a study of PD-L1 blockade in urothelial cancer. Study at large: Individuals in the cohort had been given 0 to 3 earlier chemotherapy regimens. Blood samples had a median of approximately 150,000 T cells, roughly 83,000 unique TCRs, and clonality around 0.08.

Profiling relied on immunoSEQ multiplex PCR, and the TCRdb table lists in-frame clones only, not all of them. In the table there are over 45,000 clones, around 84% of which are singletons. Study-wide findings and caveats: TCR clonality was measured in pretreatment peripheral blood. Clonality below the median predicted better survival. Larger 3-week expansion of tumor-associated blood clones was seen in durable-benefit patients.

Noted time point: pretreatment peripheral blood. This specimen consisted of PBMCs, obtained around atezolizumab (anti-PD-L1) treatment. The sequence was obtained from a man aged 55 to 70 with urothelial cancer.

The DNA of the CDR3 is TGTGCCAGCAGCTTAGTGGGGGGTGAACAGCCCCAGCATTTT. This codes for CASSLVGGEQPQHF. The chain couples TRBV7-6 to TRBJ1-5; possibly TRBD1 for D (5 bases). V was pared by 1 base and J by 7 bases, with 11 bases between. The CDR3 consists of 14 residues. Looked up from germline, CDR1 is SGHVS and CDR2 is FNYEAQ.